These 25 T cell receptor beta chains were all obtained from the same sample, sequenced in a study of vaccination effects on CD4 cells after COVID-19 (dated by TCRdb to the early 2020s). The protocol used for the library was the immunoSEQ multiplex PCR assay. Imported from immuneACCESS, the table was reduced by TCRdb to in-frame sequences with V and J called. These copies leave out some clones; in studies compared against another copy, an unresolved V gene accounts for under half, and the cause of the remainder is not known. The sample table shows tens of thousands of clones, and around 70% are seen once. The ten most abundant clones make up less than 6.5% of the sample. In the ViraFEST assay, PBMC were stimulated with viral peptide pools, and TCR sequencing was then used to find antigen-specific CD4+ T cell clonotypes based on their expansion. After more than nine days of culture, CD4+ T cells were isolated with the EasySep CD4+ T cell isolation kit. PCR-confirmed SARS-CoV-2 infection had occurred in convalescent patients between March and December 2020, before the Alpha, Beta and Delta variants emerged in the United States.

No antigen has been assigned to these receptors. The source was CD4+ T cells from PBMCs cultured with HIV peptides, collected before COVID-19 vaccination. The sample's cell subset or site label, in plain terms: HIV-1 Nef peptide pool negative control/reference culture. The receptors stem from a human donor who had a prior SARS-CoV-2 infection.

The V and J genes are TRBV5-1 and TRBJ1-1, with D perhaps matching TRBD1 (6 bases). In germline, CDR1 is SGHRS, CDR2 YFSETQ. This CDR3 region has 12 residues. Trimming removed 4 bases from V and 6 bases from J, with 10 bases in between. This CDR3 is CASSPQGAEAFF. CDR3 DNA: TGCGCCAGCAGCCCACAGGGTGCTGAAGCTTTCTTT.

V usage is TRBV2 and J usage is TRBJ2-7; unclear D gene. The CDR3 runs to 15 residues. Per the germline V gene, CDR1 is SNHLY and CDR2 is FYNNEI. V lost 2 bases to trimming and J lost 3 bases, with 14 bases between them. The CDR3 DNA reads as TGTGCCAGCAGTGAAAATTCGGCAGGAAACTACGAGCAGTACTTC. Translating it yields CASSENSAGNYEQYF.

The chain uses TRBV2 and TRBJ1-2; weak D call: TRBD1 (6 bases). Germline-derived CDR1 and CDR2 are SNHLY and FYNNEI. Trimming pared 7 bases from V and 0 bases from J, leaving 12 bases between. The CDR3 spans 14 residues. As DNA, the CDR3 is TGTGCCAGCACGAGGACAGAAGCTAACTATGGCTACACCTTC. It codes for CASTRTEANYGYTF.

This sequence joins TRBV5-1 and TRBJ2-5; no clear D. Germline CDR1 reads SGHRS; CDR2 reads YFSETQ. This CDR3 spans 13 amino acids. Trimming removed 4 bases at V and 5 bases at J, with 12 bases between. CDR3 in amino acids: CASSPLGVETQYF. CDR3 sequence (DNA): TGCGCCAGCAGCCCCTTAGGTGTGGAGACCCAGTACTTC.

This clone was detected a few times. The chain carries TRBV7-8 and TRBJ2-2; the match to TRBD2 covers 7 bases. CDR1 is SGHVS and CDR2 is FQNEAQ in the germline V gene. With 2 bases clipped from V and 5 bases from J, the junction kept 8 bases outside the gene matches. The CDR3 is made up of 16 amino acids. This chain's CDR3 is CASSLLSQRETGELFF. Written as DNA, the CDR3 is TGTGCCAGCAGCTTATTATCCCAGCGGGAAACCGGGGAGCTGTTTTTT.

This rearrangement joins TRBV20-1 to TRBJ2-1; D is possibly TRBD1 or TRBD2 (6 bases each). Trimming stripped 3 bases from V and 1 base from J, with 10 bases between. The CDR3 extends over 14 amino acids. Germline V gene sequence: CDR1 DFQATT, CDR2 SNEGSKA (reference sequence). The CDR3, as DNA: TGCAGTGCTAGTAGGGGGGCTTCCTACAATGAGCAGTTCTTC. It yields the protein CSASRGASYNEQFF.

This clone has a single count. The chain is built from TRBV11-3 and TRBJ2-1; the D is unclear. V was pared by 4 bases and J by 3 bases, with 7 bases between. This CDR3 is built from 13 residues. Germline V CDR1 and CDR2: SGHNT, YENEEA. CDR3 in amino acids: CASSSPFYNEQFF. The CDR3 nucleotides are TGTGCCAGCAGCTCCCCGTTCTACAATGAGCAGTTCTTC.

Written as DNA, the CDR3 is TGCGCCAGCAGCTTACAGGGGACTGGAAACACCATATATTTT. This translates into CASSLQGTGNTIYF. This sequence joins TRBV5-1 and TRBJ1-3, with TRBD1 matching over 7 bases. The CDR3 runs to 14 residues. Germline lookup yields CDR1 SGHRS and CDR2 YFSETQ. J was trimmed by 2 bases and V by 2 bases; bases with no gene match: 1.

The chain uses TRBV7-2 and TRBJ2-1; 15 positions match TRBD2. This CDR3 region has 16 residues. The J segment lost 4 bases and the V segment lost 3 bases, leaving 1 base of the junction unmatched. CDR1 is SGHTA and CDR2 is FQGNSA in the germline V gene. CDR3 bases: TGTGCCAGCAGCTTGGGACTAGCGGGGGGTTACAATGAGCAGTTCTTC. Protein sequence: CASSLGLAGGYNEQFF.

This clone turned up a few times. CDR3 DNA sequence: TGTGCCTGGAGTGAACGACTATCCTTCCGGGACAGCGATTCACCCCTCCACTTT. Protein: CAWSERLSFRDSDSPLHF. V is TRBV30 and J is TRBJ1-6, with 7 nucleotides matching TRBD1. The V gene end was trimmed by 1 base and the J gene end by 8 bases; junction bases not matched to a gene: 17. CDR1 is GTSNPN, CDR2 SVGIG, per germline (reference sequence). The CDR3 is 18 residues long.

The chain uses TRBV19 and TRBJ1-5; no firm D call. CDR3 length equals 15 residues. The germline V and J ends were trimmed by 6 bases and 8 bases, with 20 bases remaining between them. Looked up from germline, CDR1 is LNHDA and CDR2 is SQIVND (reference sequence). CDR3 nucleotide sequence: TGTGCCAGTAGCCGAGTACCGCAATGGGGAGAGCCCCAGCATTTT. Protein: CASSRVPQWGEPQHF.

The V gene is TRBV18, the J gene TRBJ2-7; 10 bases line up with TRBD2. The ends lost 3 bases at V and 7 bases at J; junction bases unmatched: 6. Germline V gives CDR1 KGHSH, CDR2 LQKENI. This CDR3 contains 14 residues. CDR3 sequence reads: CASSPRLAGEEQYF. CDR3 sequence (DNA): TGTGCCAGCTCACCGCGCCTAGCGGGAGAGGAGCAGTACTTC.

This clone occurred a few times. The chain recombines TRBV19 with TRBJ1-4, with D possibly being TRBD1 (6 bases). V dropped 1 base and J dropped 7 bases, with 10 bases sitting between them. Germline V gene sequence: CDR1 LNHDA, CDR2 SQIVND (reference sequence). The CDR3 runs to 14 residues. The CDR3 DNA sequence: TGTGCCAGTAGTATAGGCAGGGGAAGTGAAAAACTGTTTTTT. It specifies CASSIGRGSEKLFF.

The rearrangement links TRBV6-5 to TRBJ1-2, with no clear D. Germline values: CDR1 MNHEY, CDR2 SVGAGI. This CDR3 spans 14 amino acids. Trimming pared 6 bases from V and 2 bases from J, leaving 13 bases between. In DNA, the CDR3 is TGTGCCAGCAGACCTTCGGACCGAAACTATGGCTACACCTTC. Its translation is CASRPSDRNYGYTF.

This chain connects TRBV5-4 to TRBJ1-2; D possibly corresponds to TRBD1 (5 bases). This CDR3 is 14 amino acids long. Trimming stripped 4 bases from V and 3 bases from J, with 13 bases between. The germline V gene encodes CDR1 SGHNT and CDR2 YYREEE (reference sequence). In nucleotides, the CDR3 is TGTGCCAGCAGCCAAACAGGATCCCACTATGGCTACACCTTC. Protein product: CASSQTGSHYGYTF.

The V gene is TRBV27, the J gene TRBJ1-6; D unresolved. Germline V gene lookup returns CDR1 MNHEY and CDR2 SMNVEV (reference sequence). V lost 3 bases, J lost 4 bases, and 10 bases lay in between. The CDR3 has 15 residues. CDR3 nucleotides: TGTGCCAGCAGTTTGTCTCCGGATTATAATTCACCCCTCCACTTT. This codes for CASSLSPDYNSPLHF.

The chain employs TRBV29-1 and TRBJ1-2, with a tentative D call TRBD1 (5 bases). This CDR3 has 11 amino acids. The V end was cut by 7 bases, the J end by 4 bases, with 10 bases between. Germline CDR1 SQVTM, CDR2 ANQGSEA. Here the CDR3 reads CSAGDGYGYTF. The CDR3 DNA sequence: TGCAGCGCCGGGGACGGCTATGGCTACACCTTC.

This chain connects TRBV18 to TRBJ2-1; 7 bases map to TRBD1. The V and J ends lost 2 bases and 2 bases, in that order; junction bases with no gene match: 18. The germline V gene has CDR1 KGHSH and CDR2 LQKENI. CDR3 length: 20 residues. CDR3 sequence (DNA): TGTGCCAGCTCACCAAAGTTAGGGTTGCCATCGCAGGGGGCCTACAATGAGCAGTTCTTC. Residues: CASSPKLGLPSQGAYNEQFF.

This clone was observed a handful of times. The CDR3 here is CAWSVRMRETQYF. The DNA for the CDR3 is TGTGCCTGGAGTGTACGAATGAGGGAGACCCAGTACTTC. This rearrangement joins TRBV30 to TRBJ2-5; D unclear. Between the trimmed V and J ends, which lost 0 bases and 5 bases, there was a span of 10 bases. Germline V gene data show CDR1 as GTSNPN and CDR2 as SVGIG (reference sequence). The CDR3 is made up of 13 amino acids.

This clone has a single count. V usage is TRBV6-5 and J usage is TRBJ2-7; the D gene is possibly TRBD1 (6 bases). CDR1 and CDR2 from the germline V gene are MNHEY and SVGAGI. The V end lost 5 bases, the J end lost 3 bases, and 14 bases lay between the germline ends. The CDR3 loop spans 14 amino acids. DNA of the CDR3: TGTGCCAGCAGTCAACAGGGTCGCCGCTACGAGCAGTACTTC. Amino acid sequence: CASSQQGRRYEQYF.

The chain carries TRBV9 and TRBJ2-3; 8 nucleotides align to TRBD2. This CDR3 is 15 amino acids long. Trimming at V came to 5 bases and at J to 0 bases, leaving 5 bases not matched to a gene. Germline V lookup: CDR1 SGDLS, CDR2 YYNGEE. CDR3 region: CASSQLAASTDTQYF. The CDR3, as DNA: TGTGCCAGCAGTCAACTAGCGGCTAGCACAGATACGCAGTATTTT. Using reference TRBV9 and TRBJ2-3 for the parts outside the CDR3, the full variable domain is DSGVTQTPKHLITATGQRVTLRCSPRSGDLSVYWYQQSLDQGLQFLIQYYNGEERAKGNILERFSAQQFPDLHSELNLSSLELGDSALYFCASSQLAASTDTQYFGPGTRLTVL.

This clone appeared once. The chain couples TRBV24-1 to TRBJ2-1, with a tentative D call TRBD2 (5 bases). The CDR3 spans 12 residues. The V and J ends lost 9 bases and 8 bases respectively, with 13 bases between them. CDR1 and CDR2 (germline): KGHDR, SFDVKD. The CDR3 DNA sequence: TGTGCCACCGGGAGAGCTGAGGATGAGCAGTTCTTC. Residues: CATGRAEDEQFF.

This clone was picked up one time. The J gene is TRBJ2-7, the V gene TRBV7-8; tentatively, D is TRBD2 (5 bases). The CDR3 is 16 amino acids. Germline V lookup: CDR1 SGHVS, CDR2 FQNEAQ. V shed 4 bases and J shed 4 bases, with 20 bases lying between them. The CDR3 bases are TGTGCCAGCAGCTCCGGCCCAAGAGGGCCAGCATACGAGCAGTACTTC. Its translation: CASSSGPRGPAYEQYF.

The chain couples TRBV5-1 to TRBJ2-3, with 12 bases matching TRBD2. Germline V gene sequence: CDR1 SGHRS, CDR2 YFSETQ. With 4 bases clipped from V and 1 base from J, the junction kept 7 bases outside the gene matches. CDR3 length equals 17 residues. This CDR3 is CASSIQTSGRGTDTQYF. The CDR3 DNA reads as TGCGCCAGCAGCATACAGACTAGCGGGAGAGGCACAGATACGCAGTATTTT.

The V call is TRBV29-1, the J call TRBJ2-6; the match to TRBD1 covers 7 bases. Trimming cost V 5 bases and J 2 bases; bases outside gene matches: 3. This CDR3 spans 14 amino acids. Germline lookup yields CDR1 SQVTM and CDR2 ANQGSEA. CDR3 sequence: CSVSTGAGANVLTF. The CDR3 DNA reads TGCAGCGTTTCTACAGGGGCTGGGGCCAACGTCCTGACTTTC.